This TCR beta chain was recorded in a study of beta chain features in type 1 diabetes. The wider study: Analysis included around 110,000,000 sorted cells drawn from all samples. Notes on the study in general: Sequencing the cDNA could make cells with high TCR expression show up more than they should. All four CD4+ subsets of Type 1 diabetes patients contained TCRB CDR3s that were moderately but significantly shorter.

Expressed TCRB transcripts were sequenced because the entire RNA isolate underwent reverse transcription. TCRdb keeps only in-frame clones here, not all; method: immunoSEQ multiplex PCR. The sample shows some 230,000 clones, about 9.3% of them seen only once. Comments on this clone: Its antigen is currently unknown.

CDR1 is LNHDA, CDR2 SQIVND, per germline (reference sequence). V shed 7 bases and J 8 bases; nucleotides not matched to a gene: 6. This CDR3 has 12 residues. Stem cell-like memory, regulatory, central memory and naive CD4+ cells were sorted via CD45RO/CCR7/CD25/CD127/CD95/CD27. Sequencing used naive CD4+ T cells from blood. This rearrangement joins TRBV19 to TRBJ2-3; 7 bases are a match to TRBD1. The TCR originated in a woman between 18 and 30 years old in good health. Written as DNA, the CDR3 is TGTGCCAGTACCCAACAGGGGACTACGCAGTATTTT. Residues: CASTQQGTTQYF.